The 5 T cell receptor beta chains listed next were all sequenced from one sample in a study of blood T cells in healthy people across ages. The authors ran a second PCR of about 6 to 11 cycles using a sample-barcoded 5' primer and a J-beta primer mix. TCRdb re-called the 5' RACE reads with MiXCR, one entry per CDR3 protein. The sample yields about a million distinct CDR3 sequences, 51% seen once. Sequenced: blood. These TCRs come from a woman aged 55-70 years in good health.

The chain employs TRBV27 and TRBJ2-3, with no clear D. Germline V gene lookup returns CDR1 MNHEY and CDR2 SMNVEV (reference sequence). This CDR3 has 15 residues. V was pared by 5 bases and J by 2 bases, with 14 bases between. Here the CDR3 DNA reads TGTGCCAGCAGTCCGCGACTGGCCTACACAGATACGCAGTATTTT. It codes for CASSPRLAYTDTQYF.

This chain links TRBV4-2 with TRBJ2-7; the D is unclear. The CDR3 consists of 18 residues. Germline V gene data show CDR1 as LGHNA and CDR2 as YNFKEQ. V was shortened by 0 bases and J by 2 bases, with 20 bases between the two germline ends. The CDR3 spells CASSQDTLLQIPTYEQYF. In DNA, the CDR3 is TGTGCCAGCAGCCAAGATACCCTACTACAGATACCCACCTACGAGCAGTACTTC.

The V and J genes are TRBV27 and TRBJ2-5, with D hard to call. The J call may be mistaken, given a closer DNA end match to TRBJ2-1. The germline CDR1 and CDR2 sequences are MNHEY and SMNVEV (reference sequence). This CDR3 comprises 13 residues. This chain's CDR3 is CASSLLDQETQFF. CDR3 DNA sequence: TGTGCCAGCAGTTTATTAGATCAAGAGACACAGTTCTTC.

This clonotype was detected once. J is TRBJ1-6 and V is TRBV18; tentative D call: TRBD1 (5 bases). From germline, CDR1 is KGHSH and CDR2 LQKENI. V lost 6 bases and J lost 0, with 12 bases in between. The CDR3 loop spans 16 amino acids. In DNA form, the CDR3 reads TGTGCCAGCTCTCGTGGGACGACCTCCTATAATTCACCCCTCCACTTT. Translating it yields CASSRGTTSYNSPLHF.

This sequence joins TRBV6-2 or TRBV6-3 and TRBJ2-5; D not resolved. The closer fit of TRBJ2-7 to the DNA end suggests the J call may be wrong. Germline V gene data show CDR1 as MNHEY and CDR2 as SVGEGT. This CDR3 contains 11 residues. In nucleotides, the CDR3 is TGTGCCAGCAGTTACCCGAACGAGCAGTACTTC. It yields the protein CASSYPNEQYF.